This TCR beta chain appears in the sequencing data of a study of cytomegalovirus exposure and HLA in healthy donors (dated by TCRdb to about 2017). Background for the entire study: According to an earlier analysis of several hundred of the donors, some 170 million T cells yielded 90 million to 130 million unique TCR beta sequences and around 280 Gb of sequence data. An early release that covered more than 550 HLA-typed donors contained approximately 300 gigabases of sequencing data and tens of millions of unique TCR sequences. The genetic ancestry cluster associated with self-reported Caucasian donors included about four fifths of the 350 to 500 genotyped donors. The study was designed to test whether signatures of past pathogen exposure could be identified by cataloging public T cell receptors. The study used immunosequencing to profile the T cell repertoires of approximately 640 subjects and linked those repertoires to cytomegalovirus serostatus. A separate validation cohort of 100 to 150 different subjects was used in addition to the roughly 620-subject first cohort. The study combined high-throughput TCR immunosequencing, statistical association of individual TCRs with disease status, and machine learning to predict cytomegalovirus infection status. A later analysis re-examined previously published TCR beta repertoires from more than 600 donors and added high-resolution HLA genotyping to investigate patterns of TCR occurrence. Rather than using new phenotypic data, the later analysis identified candidate immune exposures from TCR beta sequences and from how often those sequences occurred across donors. An earlier analysis of some 500 of the donors applied high-throughput TCR beta sequencing to assess whether each TCR beta V gene segment acted as functional or pseudogenic. Donor age, sex, ethnicity and CMV serostatus were compiled alongside the repertoire data. Genome-wide SNP genotypes for about 65% of the 666 donors were used in a later genetic analysis, which treated that subset as a discovery cohort. All discovery cohort repertoires had been generated using a single sequencing platform. HLA typing covered class I and class II loci at four-digit resolution. The number of donors typed differed by locus, with about 629-640 for A, B, C, DRB1 and DQB1, around 500 for DQA1, 606 for DPA1, and approximately 470 for DPB1. Roughly 5 DR-DQ haplotypes were treated as single units for association and clustering because of strong linkage in the cohort. Across around 400 genotyped donors of the cohort, an average of approximately 220,000 unique TCR beta nucleotide sequences per donor were sequenced, and roughly 20% of those sequences were non-productive. Summary of the overall study and its limitations: The presence/absence analyses assumed that sequencing depth was roughly uniform across donors, and that assumption may not be true. The cohort was sequenced for TCR beta chains only, and without alpha or paired-chain data the features that could be detected were limited. It was suggested by the authors that the approach could potentially be generalized to other disease states and immunological phenotypes. A few of the identified cytomegalovirus-associated TCR beta chains were confirmed in vitro to be specific for cytomegalovirus antigens. Correlated functional status among segregating V segments might reflect linkage disequilibrium, but an unknown experimental factor could not be ruled out. In a later analysis, TCR association rates were found to vary across HLA loci, with the most associated TCRs seen for DRB1 alleles and the fewest for HLA-C alleles. According to a later genetic analysis, donors in an Asian-associated ancestry cluster had fewer N-insertions in productive TCRs than the approximately 630-donor mean. The earlier analysis of approximately 540 of the donors excluded seventeen rarely observed V segments, including chromosome 9 orphons, because counts were too low. When HLA alleles, especially DR and DQ, strongly co-occurred, attributing TCR associations to individual alleles was difficult. The classifier was reported to diagnose cytomegalovirus status with high specificity and sensitivity in both the original cohort and the validation cohort. A further reported finding was that TCR beta sequences accurately predicted the HLA-A and HLA-B alleles for most subjects in the first cohort. An earlier analysis of around 500 of the donors showed that most TCR beta V segments appeared in productive rearrangements either about 87% or about 30% of the time, which broadly matched IMGT annotations. Several of the top co-occurrence clusters appeared to be linked to parvovirus B19, influenza, CMV and Epstein-Barr virus, according to a later analysis. A later analysis associated 17,000 or so TCR beta sequences with specific HLA alleles at a false discovery rate of 0.05. A later analysis found that HLA-associated TCR beta chains were more clonally expanded and had lower generation probabilities than equally common non-associated chains. Immune exposure information for the cohort was limited to CMV serostatus. A group of highly shared sequence variants was considered likely to be a technical artifact of the sequencing pipeline. According to a later analysis, most CMV-associated TCR beta chains appeared to be HLA-restricted, and the HLA associations seemed to be driven largely by CMV exposure. Because some donors lacked HLA typing at each locus, the association tests relied only on the typed subset. Most TCR sequences were observed very rarely across donors, whereas some public TCRs were present in many individuals. The study gave a list of about 150 TCR beta chains associated with cytomegalovirus. In a later genetic analysis, a missense DCLRE1C variant was associated with V-gene and J-gene trimming of TCR beta chains, and the association was replicated in an independent cohort.

Library preparation was by the immunoSEQ multiplex PCR assay. A mixture of 60 forward primers for TCR Vbeta segments and 13 reverse primers for TCR Jbeta segments was used in the multiplex PCR. Amplification of the CDR3 region of rearranged TCR beta genes was performed with a multiplex PCR assay on genomic DNA. The Illumina HiSeq System was used to sequence the amplified TCR beta libraries as 87-base-pair reads. Per the authors' processing: A later analysis tallied 80 million to 95 million unique TCR beta chains across the 666 repertoires, and some 10 million of those chains were shared by two or more donors. Raw reads were error-corrected and collapsed into unique sequences by a nearest-neighbor algorithm in which closely related sequences were merged to remove PCR and sequencing errors. Alignment of CDR3 sequences to IMGT reference sequences was used to assign V, D and J gene segments. For a sequence to be retained, at least a six-nucleotide match to both a V gene segment and a J gene segment was required. Rearrangements were called productive when the CDR3 lacked stop codons and stayed in frame with V and J; all others were non-productive. CDR3 was defined according to IMGT convention as the region running from the second conserved V-encoded cysteine to the conserved J-encoded phenylalanine. Sequences without an unambiguous match to a single V gene segment were excluded from the earlier analysis of over 500 of the donors. An earlier analysis of fewer than 750 of the donors classified V segments as functional when productive rearrangements were above 56.7% and as segregating when the standard deviation between donors was above 5%. A statistical classification framework was built to diagnose cytomegalovirus status from the catalog of TCR beta chain sequences. In a later analysis, V and J genes were assigned by comparing TCR nucleotide sequences against IMGT/GENE-DB human TR gene sequences. The TCRdist pipeline was used in a later analysis to assign CDR3 sequences and most-parsimonious VDJ recombination scenarios. In a later analysis, each TCR beta chain was defined by its CDR3 amino acid sequence together with its V-gene family, and reads without a unique V-gene family were excluded. As a way to deal with suspected cross-contamination and a sequencing artifact, a later analysis dropped nearly 600 nucleotide sequences that were highly shared and had low generation probability. A later analysis calculated a clonal expansion index for each public chain from normalized within-repertoire ranks of inferred template counts. In a later analysis, generation probabilities were computed with a VDJ recombination model fitted to out-of-frame rearrangements, and the resulting probabilities were checked against IGoR. Hypergeometric tests were used in a later analysis to score TCR-TCR, TCR-HLA and TCR-CMV co-occurrence, with a repertoire-size bias correction applied to the TCR pairs. In a later analysis, false discovery rates were estimated by permuting HLA or CMV assignments 20 times. In a later analysis, co-occurring TCRs were grouped using DBSCAN, and TCRdist sequence similarity was added for clustering within HLA-allele-positive subsets. Repertoires with fewer than 30,000 or more than 120,000 public chains were left out of co-occurrence clustering, as were about 5 repertoires with anomalous nucleotide sharing. The table comes from immuneACCESS by way of TCRdb, which keeps in-frame sequences with V and J called. Part of the clones is missing from these tables; in studies checked, under half for an unresolved V gene and the rest for unknown reasons. V, J and clone size are those of that table, while D and trimming were read from the DNA. The sample data list around 120,000 clones, and approximately 78% of these were observed just once. About 2.6% of the sample rests with the top ten.

Comments on this clone: Its antigen remains undetermined. No base quality information exists; no much larger clone differs at one position.

The cohort comprised some 680 healthy bone marrow donors. At the time of sampling, all cohort members were nominally healthy, though unrecorded immune exposures were likely present. CMV serostatus was recorded as positive for 289 and negative for about 55% of the roughly 670 cohort members, whereas no CMV serostatus was recorded for the donor in question. Every donor gave a peripheral blood sample, and the peripheral blood mononuclear cells from that sample were used for TCR beta sequencing. The Qiagen DNeasy Blood Extraction Kit was used to extract genomic DNA from the blood cell samples. The sequence was obtained from a human donor in good health. Sequencing was performed on PBMCs.

The CDR3 sequence is CASSADRAGGYTF. The DNA sequence is given as TGTGCCAGTAGTGCAGACAGGGCCGGGGGCTACACCTTC. The chain employs TRBV19 and TRBJ1-2; TRBD1 fits 7 bases in the junction. The germline V end is reduced by 5 bases and the J end by 8 bases; junction bases left unmatched: 8. Per the germline V gene (reference sequence), LNHDA is the CDR1 and SQIVND is the CDR2. The CDR3 starts with the cysteine, ends with the phenylalanine, and has 13 residues. Only the CDR3 region is kept as DNA, spanning 39 bases read in frame from base 1.